What follows are 19 T cell receptor beta chains derived from one specimen sequenced in a study of metastatic and nonmetastatic thyroid tumors. TCRdb re-processed the PCR reads through MiXCR. Altogether about 27,000 clones are present, around 15% being singletons, with the ten largest covering around a sixth. Each patient went into thyroid surgery without having received any treatment. Material: blood. The receptors were gathered from a male donor with papillary thyroid cancer or a benign thyroid nodule (not recorded which). Some clones in this sample may be carry-over from other donors' samples.

The table lists this clone with many counts. The sample contains more than one DNA sequence encoding this CDR3. This chain uses TRBV6-1 with TRBJ1-3, with 7 bases lining up with TRBD1. Germline CDR1 and CDR2: MNHNS and SASEGT. The CDR3 has 16 residues. The J segment lost 3 bases and the V segment lost 5 bases, leaving 10 bases of the junction unmatched. CDR3 in amino acids: CASSSTSTGFGNTIYF. The CDR3 DNA follows: TGTGCCAGCAGTTCAACATCGACAGGGTTTGGAAACACCATATATTTT.

Sample share makes this clone medium-sized (0.01 to 0.1%). The chain carries TRBV11-3 and TRBJ2-7; a weak D match, TRBD2 (5 bases). V lost 4 bases to trimming and J lost 4 bases, with 11 bases between them. The CDR3 runs to 13 residues. Germline CDR1 reads SGHNT; CDR2 reads YENEEA. This CDR3 reads CASSSEGLYEQYF. The CDR3 nucleotides are TGTGCCAGCAGCTCAGAAGGACTGTACGAGCAGTACTTC.

This clone was observed many times. The chain joins TRBV19 to TRBJ2-1, with a possible D match to TRBD1 (5 bases). CDR3 size: 14 residues. The germline V and J ends were trimmed by 3 bases and 2 bases, with 8 bases remaining between them. CDR1 and CDR2 from the germline V gene are LNHDA and SQIVND (reference sequence). CDR3 residues: CASSIGAAYNEQFF. The CDR3 DNA is TGTGCCAGTAGTATTGGGGCGGCCTACAATGAGCAGTTCTTC.

This clone appeared many times. J is TRBJ2-3 and V is TRBV7-3; perhaps TRBD2 as D (6 bases). The CDR3 contains 14 residues. Between the trimmed V and J ends, which lost 0 bases and 5 bases, there was a span of 9 bases. CDR1 is SGHTA, CDR2 FQGTGA, per germline. CDR3 sequence: CASSLTGGGDTQYF. CDR3 coding DNA: TGTGCCAGCAGCTTAACGGGAGGCGGAGATACGCAGTATTTT.

This clone was detected ten times or more. The chain is built from TRBV6-2 or TRBV6-3 and TRBJ1-5; possible D gene TRBD1, 6 bases. V lost 5 bases and J 6 bases, leaving 17 bases between the germline ends. This CDR3 has 15 amino acids. CDR1 is MNHEY, CDR2 SVGEGT, per germline. The CDR3 DNA reads TGTGCCAGCAGTGGGCTTCCGGGGGCGGGTCAGCCCCAGCATTTT. Its protein product is CASSGLPGAGQPQHF.

This clone has a count of ten or more. The gene calls are TRBV7-2 and TRBJ2-5; 11 nucleotides match TRBD2. CDR3 length equals 16 residues. Germline V gene data show CDR1 as SGHTA and CDR2 as FQGNSA. J gave up 4 bases and V 5 bases, and 9 bases lay outside the gene matches. CDR3 sequence (DNA): TGTGCCAGCAGCGCCCGCTGGCTAGCGGGGGGAGAGACCCAGTACTTC. It is translated as CASSARWLAGGETQYF. Together with reference TRBV7-2 and TRBJ2-5, the CDR3 gives the full variable domain: GAGVSQSPSNKVTEKGKDVELRCDPISGHTALYWYRQSLGQGLEFLIYFQGNSAPDKSGLPSDRFSAERTGGSVSTLTIQRTQQEDSAVYLCASSARWLAGGETQYFGPGTRLLVL.

This clone has just a few counts. The J gene is TRBJ1-6, the V gene TRBV6-1; 8 positions match TRBD1. V was clipped by 5 bases and J by 10 bases; unmatched bases: 13. This CDR3 spans 16 amino acids. Germline-derived CDR1 and CDR2 are MNHNS and SASEGT. The CDR3 sequence is CASSRGQGKAGSPLHF. CDR3 DNA sequence: TGTGCCAGCAGTCGTGGACAGGGTAAGGCTGGATCACCCCTCCACTTT.

This clone was seen ten or more times. CDR3 nucleotide sequence: TGTGCCAGCAGCGGCATGACAGGGGGCGGTTTTTGGGGTGGGATCAGTGAAGCTTTCTTT. It translates to CASSGMTGGGFWGGISEAFF. The V call is TRBV7-4, the J call TRBJ1-1; TRBD1 agrees at 10 bases. The germline V gene encodes CDR1 SGHVT and CDR2 SQSDAQ. With 5 bases clipped from V and 7 bases from J, the junction kept 25 bases outside the gene matches. The CDR3 consists of 20 residues. Full variable domain (remainder filled in from reference TRBV7-4 and TRBJ1-1): GAGVSQSPRYKVAKRGRDVALRCDSISGHVTLYWYRQTLGQGSEVLTYSQSDAQRDKSGRPSGRFSAERPERSVSTLKIQRTEQGDSAVYLCASSGMTGGGFWGGISEAFFGQGTRLTVV.

This clone was counted at least ten times. The genes are TRBV5-6 and TRBJ2-3, with 13 bases matching TRBD2. The CDR3 totals 15 residues. J was trimmed by 5 bases and V by 4 bases; bases with no gene match: 4. Germline V lookup: CDR1 SGHDT, CDR2 YYEEEE. CDR3 nucleotides: TGTGCCAGCAGCAAGGGACTAGCGGGGAAAGATACGCAGTATTTT. Translated, it gives CASSKGLAGKDTQYF.

Many counts were recorded for this clone. V usage is TRBV7-2 and J usage is TRBJ1-6; possible D gene TRBD1, 5 bases. Per germline, CDR1 SGHTA and CDR2 FQGNSA. V gave up 5 bases and J gave up 10 bases, with 18 bases separating them. The CDR3 has 15 amino acids. This CDR3 reads CASSPYRDGRSPLHF. The CDR3, as DNA: TGTGCCAGCAGCCCATACCGGGACGGAAGATCACCCCTCCACTTT.

In its sample, this clone was seen many times. The rearrangement uses TRBV28 and TRBJ1-2, with D unclear. This CDR3 is 16 amino acids long. The V end was cut by 4 bases, the J end by 0 bases, with 15 bases between. The germline gives CDR1 MDHEN, CDR2 SYDVKM. The CDR3 spells CASSWGGKTPNYGYTF. In DNA, the CDR3 is TGTGCCAGCAGTTGGGGTGGAAAGACCCCTAACTATGGCTACACCTTC.

In this sample, this clone turned up many times. The chain joins TRBV2 to TRBJ1-2; D call uncertain. With 6 bases removed from V and 4 bases from J, the gap between germline ends came to 12 bases. This CDR3 comprises 13 residues. Germline loops: CDR1 SNHLY, CDR2 FYNNEI. DNA of the CDR3: TGTGCCAGCAGCCCTCTCCCAGGCTATGGCTACACCTTC. It encodes CASSPLPGYGYTF.

This clone has at least ten counts. The V call is TRBV20-1, the J call TRBJ2-5, with 9 bases identical to TRBD2. The germline V gene encodes CDR1 DFQATT and CDR2 SNEGSKA (reference sequence). Trimming removed 0 bases from V and 1 base from J; junction bases left unmatched: 3. The CDR3 length is 15 residues. The CDR3: CSARDLRGGQETQYF. The CDR3 nucleotides read TGCAGTGCTAGAGATTTGCGGGGGGGCCAAGAGACCCAGTACTTC.

This clone has a count of ten or more. The rearrangement uses TRBV5-1 and TRBJ2-1; D is undetermined. This CDR3 contains 11 residues. V was trimmed by 4 bases and J by 10 bases, leaving 9 bases between them. Per the germline V gene, CDR1 is SGHRS and CDR2 is YFSETQ. Here the CDR3 reads CASSPGPEQFF. The CDR3 DNA reads as TGCGCCAGCAGCCCCGGGCCAGAGCAGTTCTTC.

This clone was detected ten times or more. The chain is built from TRBV5-1 and TRBJ1-1; perhaps TRBD1 as D (6 bases). The V gene's germline CDR1 is SGHRS and CDR2 YFSETQ. There are 13 residues in the CDR3. The V end was cut by 0 bases, the J end by 3 bases, with 6 bases between. CDR3 region: CASSLAGDTEAFF. The CDR3 DNA reads TGCGCCAGCAGCTTGGCAGGGGACACTGAAGCTTTCTTT.

This clone appeared many times. This chain links TRBV30 with TRBJ1-1; the D is unclear. CDR1 is GTSNPN and CDR2 is SVGIG in the germline V gene (reference sequence). V lost 0 bases to trimming and J lost 7 bases, with 9 bases between them. The CDR3 sequence is 12 residues long. The CDR3 sequence is CAWSVSQLEAFF. CDR3 bases: TGTGCCTGGAGTGTCTCTCAACTTGAAGCTTTCTTT.

In regard to this clone: The sample contains more than one DNA sequence encoding this CDR3. V and J are TRBV5-5 and TRBJ2-1, with 7 bases matching TRBD2. The germline gives CDR1 SGHKS, CDR2 YYEKEE (reference sequence). After removal of 1 base from V and 5 bases from J, the junction contained 6 bases not matched to a gene. The length of the CDR3 is 15 residues. The CDR3: CASSLLAGGNNEQFF. Here the CDR3 DNA reads TGTGCCAGCAGCTTGTTAGCGGGCGGCAACAATGAGCAGTTCTTC.

This clone has ten or more counts. V and J are TRBV20-1 and TRBJ1-1; D is undetermined. This CDR3 contains 11 residues. The V gene lost 5 bases and the J gene lost 6 bases, with 10 bases spanning the gap. Germline V gives CDR1 DFQATT, CDR2 SNEGSKA (reference sequence). CDR3 DNA: TGCAGTGCTCCCCGGGAGCCTGAAGCTTTCTTT. The encoded protein is CSAPREPEAFF.

This clone showed up many times. This chain joins TRBV25-1 and TRBJ2-5; 9 bases agree with TRBD1. From germline, CDR1 is MGHDK and CDR2 SYGVNS. J gave up 4 bases and V 2 bases, and 5 bases lay outside the gene matches. The CDR3 is 15 residues long. CDR3 sequence (DNA): TGTGCCAGCAGTGAAAACAGGGGGCGTGCAGAGACCCAGTACTTC. It encodes CASSENRGRAETQYF.